Below, 18 T cell receptor beta chains from the same sample are listed, as sequenced in a study of graft-versus-host responses after intestinal transplantation. Processing of graft tissue released intraepithelial and lamina propria lymphocytes. The repertoire was sequenced with immunoSEQ multiplex PCR; TCRdb's copy has only in-frame clones and lacks some. Of around 37,000 clones in the sample, roughly 87% were seen once. The sample consisted of ileum tissue, taken around 190 days after intestinal transplant. Receptors were obtained from a human patient who received an intestinal transplant, so some T cells may come from the graft donor.

The chain uses TRBV7-6 and TRBJ1-3; D is unresolved. Germline CDR1 SGHVS, CDR2 FNYEAQ. V was pared by 4 bases and J by 0 bases, with 10 bases between. The CDR3 runs to 15 residues. CDR3 loop: CASSYDRDSGNTIYF. In DNA, the CDR3 is TGTGCCAGCAGCTATGACCGCGACTCTGGAAACACCATATATTTT.

The chain is built from TRBV7-2 and TRBJ2-5; D perhaps matches TRBD1 (5 bases). From germline, CDR1 is SGHTA and CDR2 FQGNSA. V lost 3 bases and J 2 bases, leaving 10 bases between the germline ends. The CDR3 runs to 14 residues. For the CDR3, the DNA is TGTGCCAGCAGCTTTCCTGGGGCTCAAGAGACCCAGTACTTC. Protein sequence: CASSFPGAQETQYF.

This clone occurred once. This rearrangement joins TRBV10-2 to TRBJ2-3; D is perhaps TRBD1 (6 bases). The V gene's germline CDR1 is WSHSY and CDR2 SAAADI. V was cut by 7 bases and J by 5 bases, with 13 bases left in between. The CDR3 contains 13 residues. CDR3 coding DNA: TGCGCCAGCAAGGGGGAGTGGGGAGATACGCAGTATTTT. This encodes CASKGEWGDTQYF.

In this sample, this clone turned up once. The CDR3 loop is CASSSPSSGVITDTQYF. The DNA for the CDR3 is TGTGCCAGCAGTTCCCCCTCCAGCGGGGTGATCACAGATACGCAGTATTTT. J is TRBJ2-3 and V is TRBV27; 7 bases agree with TRBD2. The CDR3 is made up of 17 amino acids. The trim removed 4 bases at V and 2 bases at J, leaving 12 bases unmatched. Per the germline V gene, CDR1 is MNHEY and CDR2 is SMNVEV (reference sequence).

The rearrangement joins TRBV6-1 to TRBJ2-3; a possible D gene is TRBD1 (5 bases). V dropped 1 base and J dropped 1 base, with 6 bases sitting between them. This CDR3 is 14 amino acids long. Germline V gives CDR1 MNHNS, CDR2 SASEGT. The CDR3 reads CASSEGGGTDTQYF. CDR3 in DNA: TGTGCCAGCAGTGAAGGGGGCGGCACAGATACGCAGTATTTT.

The chain is built from TRBV5-1 and TRBJ1-1, with 9 bases lining up with TRBD1. CDR3 size: 15 residues. The germline V gene has CDR1 SGHRS and CDR2 YFSETQ. V lost 2 bases, J lost 3 bases, and 5 bases stayed unmatched. The CDR3 DNA follows: TGCGCCAGCAGCTTCAAGGGGGACAGGGACACTGAAGCTTTCTTT. It yields the protein CASSFKGDRDTEAFF.

This clone occurred once. The chain is built from TRBV19 and TRBJ2-1; 12 bases are a match to TRBD2. Germline V gene sequence: CDR1 LNHDA, CDR2 SQIVND (reference sequence). The CDR3 covers 14 residues. V shed 5 bases, J shed 9 bases, and the junction held 5 bases outside the gene matches. The DNA of the CDR3 is TGTGCCAGTAGTTTCGCTAGCGGGGGGGTTGAGCAGTTCTTC. As protein: CASSFASGGVEQFF.

The gene calls are TRBV11-3 and TRBJ2-1, with 10 bases aligning to TRBD1. CDR1 is SGHNT, CDR2 YENEEA, per germline. The CDR3 has 15 residues. J was trimmed by 8 bases and V by 5 bases; bases with no gene match: 9. In DNA, the CDR3 is TGTGCCAGCAGCCCTAGACAGGGGGCTGCAGATGAGCAGTTCTTC. Translation gives CASSPRQGAADEQFF.

The chain employs TRBV6-4 and TRBJ1-6; a weak D match, TRBD1 (5 bases). Trimming took off 8 bases at V and 6 bases at J, with 8 bases between the two ends. Germline lookup yields CDR1 MRHNA and CDR2 SNTAGT. This CDR3 spans 12 amino acids. The DNA of the CDR3 is TGTGCCAGCCAGGGAGGTAATTCACCCCTCCACTTT. It encodes CASQGGNSPLHF.

This chain uses TRBV7-8 with TRBJ2-5, with TRBD2 matching 11 bases. Germline loops: CDR1 SGHVS, CDR2 FQNEAQ. The CDR3 is 17 amino acids. V lost 1 base, J lost 5 bases, and 9 bases stayed unmatched. Here the CDR3 reads CASSLGSASGGLETQYF. For the CDR3, the DNA is TGTGCCAGCAGCTTAGGTTCGGCTAGCGGGGGGCTGGAGACCCAGTACTTC.

The chain combines TRBV28 with TRBJ1-4; D ambiguous. V lost 2 bases and J lost 0, with 4 bases in between. The CDR3 runs to 14 residues. CDR1 MDHEN and CDR2 SYDVKM come from the germline V gene. The CDR3 nucleotides are TGTGCCAGCAGTTTAATTGCAACTAATGAAAAACTGTTTTTT. Its translation is CASSLIATNEKLFF.

This rearrangement joins TRBV6-5 to TRBJ2-2; 9 bases are shared with TRBD2. The CDR3 totals 15 residues. Germline loops: CDR1 MNHEY, CDR2 SVGAGI. J gave up 5 bases and V 2 bases, and 3 bases lay outside the gene matches. The CDR3 sequence: CASSYSGRWTGELFF. The CDR3 DNA is TGTGCCAGCAGTTACAGCGGGAGGTGGACCGGGGAGCTGTTTTTT.

The rearrangement links TRBV6-1 to TRBJ2-7, with D tentatively TRBD2 (5 bases). The CDR3 extends over 10 amino acids. The germline gives CDR1 MNHNS, CDR2 SASEGT. The V gene lost 6 bases and the J gene lost 7 bases, with 7 bases spanning the gap. The CDR3 bases are TGTGCCAGCAGCTGGACTGAGCAGTACTTC. It encodes CASSWTEQYF.

The chain couples TRBV11-1 to TRBJ2-1; D ambiguous. Germline loops: CDR1 SGHAT, CDR2 FQDESV (reference sequence). This CDR3 is built from 14 residues. V shed 3 bases and J shed 5 bases, with 11 bases lying between them. The CDR3 here is CASSLTLGNNEQFF. Written as DNA, the CDR3 is TGTGCCAGCAGCTTGACCCTAGGGAACAATGAGCAGTTCTTC.

The chain couples TRBV6-5 to TRBJ1-2, with D uncertain. Trimming stripped 0 bases from V and 8 bases from J, with 16 bases between. This CDR3 spans 15 amino acids. The germline V gene has CDR1 MNHEY and CDR2 SVGAGI. As DNA, the CDR3 is TGTGCCAGCAGTTACTCGAATTGGAACCCCGGCGGCTACACCTTC. Protein sequence: CASSYSNWNPGGYTF.

The chain joins TRBV7-2 to TRBJ2-1, with TRBD2 matching over 13 bases. With V trimmed by 1 base and J by 12 bases, 0 bases remained unmatched. The CDR3 has 13 residues. Germline assignment: CDR1 SGHTA and CDR2 FQGNSA. The CDR3 DNA sequence: TGTGCCAGCAGCTTAGGACTAGCGGGGGGGCAGTTCTTC. Residues: CASSLGLAGGQFF. The complete variable domain, with remaining parts taken from reference TRBV7-2 and TRBJ2-1, reads GAGVSQSPSNKVTEKGKDVELRCDPISGHTALYWYRQSLGQGLEFLIYFQGNSAPDKSGLPSDRFSAERTGGSVSTLTIQRTQQEDSAVYLCASSLGLAGGQFFGPGTRLTVL.

V gene TRBV5-3 combines with J gene TRBJ1-2; D is uncertain. TRBV5-3 is classed as an ORF, of uncertain function. CDR3 length: 15 amino acids. V was cut by 1 base and J by 0 bases, with 10 bases left in between. The CDR3 nucleotides are TGTGCCAGAAGCTTGCCCAGAAGTGCTAACTATGGCTACACCTTC. Translating it yields CARSLPRSANYGYTF.

The chain has TRBV27 and TRBJ1-6; D perhaps matches TRBD1 (5 bases). The V gene's germline CDR1 is MNHEY and CDR2 SMNVEV (reference sequence). The CDR3 is 15 residues long. Trimming left V 0 bases short and J 10 bases short, with 13 bases between. This CDR3 reads CASSLSWGLRSPLHF. The DNA for the CDR3 is TGTGCCAGCAGTTTATCGTGGGGGTTGCGGTCACCCCTCCACTTT.